These T cell receptor beta chains were read from a single sample in a study of T cell responses to AZD1222 COVID-19 vaccine. Sequencing was performed with immunoSEQ multiplex PCR; in TCRdb, only in-frame clones are kept and a portion is missing. This sample has 110,000 or so clones; 88% occur once, and the top ten carry about 9.3%. This specimen was peripheral blood, taken on day 0 of AZD1222 vaccination. Source of these receptors: an adult in good health. The CDR3 runs from the conserved cysteine through the conserved F or W. The order of the fields is V gene, J gene, CDR3 protein.

v_gene: TRBV6-2/TRBV6-3; j_gene: TRBJ2-5; CDR3aa: CASSKGRLAGLQETQYF
v_gene: TRBV3-1/TRBV3-2; j_gene: TRBJ2-1; CDR3aa: CASSQEGNRGMNNEQFF
v_gene: TRBV2; j_gene: TRBJ2-7; CDR3aa: CASRIRTYEQYF
v_gene: TRBV15; j_gene: TRBJ1-1; CDR3aa: CATSRVGGGAGTEAFF
v_gene: TRBV4-3; j_gene: TRBJ1-2; CDR3aa: CASSQDLSGNYGYTF
v_gene: TRBV6-2/TRBV6-3; j_gene: TRBJ2-4; CDR3aa: CASSSPPLAKNIQYF
v_gene: TRBV7-2; j_gene: TRBJ2-1; CDR3aa: CASSSGVLAGEQFF
v_gene: TRBV5-8; j_gene: TRBJ2-1; CDR3aa: CASSLWPGHEQFF
v_gene: TRBV5-5; j_gene: TRBJ2-7; CDR3aa: CASSLGADSYEQYF
v_gene: TRBV2; j_gene: TRBJ2-7; CDR3aa: CATQTGTPPREQYF
v_gene: TRBV13; j_gene: TRBJ1-2; CDR3aa: CASSQDMIHYGYTF
v_gene: TRBV2; j_gene: TRBJ2-3; CDR3aa: CDNAGSESTDTQYF
v_gene: TRBV9; j_gene: TRBJ2-2; CDR3aa: CASSLQGGTGELFF
v_gene: TRBV18; j_gene: TRBJ1-5; CDR3aa: CASSPKAGQPQHF
v_gene: TRBV4-2; j_gene: TRBJ1-5; CDR3aa: CASSPSPNSNQPQHF
v_gene: TRBV9; j_gene: TRBJ2-5; CDR3aa: CASSQTGGEGETQYF
v_gene: TRBV5-4; j_gene: TRBJ2-5; CDR3aa: CASSLDPAGAGETQYF
v_gene: TRBV5-4; j_gene: TRBJ2-1; CDR3aa: CASSLLAGAYPNEQFF
v_gene: TRBV18; j_gene: TRBJ2-5; CDR3aa: CASSPPGVQETQYF
v_gene: TRBV7-8; j_gene: TRBJ1-1; CDR3aa: CASSLEGWTEAFF
v_gene: TRBV11-3; j_gene: TRBJ2-7; CDR3aa: CASSSTGTGGHEQYF
v_gene: TRBV7-8; j_gene: TRBJ2-2; CDR3aa: CASSFLNTGELFF
v_gene: TRBV10-1; j_gene: TRBJ2-3; CDR3aa: CASSREDTQYF
v_gene: TRBV7-2; j_gene: TRBJ2-7; CDR3aa: CASSSRDNTYEQYF
v_gene: TRBV7-2; j_gene: TRBJ2-1; CDR3aa: CASSLQGSSSYNEQFF
v_gene: TRBV7-9; j_gene: TRBJ2-1; CDR3aa: CASRGSDSYNEQFF
v_gene: TRBV3-1/TRBV3-2; j_gene: TRBJ2-1; CDR3aa: CASSQRMGAGGVNEQFF
v_gene: TRBV3-1/TRBV3-2; j_gene: TRBJ2-3; CDR3aa: CASSQGRRTDTQYF
v_gene: TRBV11-1; j_gene: TRBJ1-3; CDR3aa: CASSPHRANGGNTIYF
v_gene: TRBV4-2; j_gene: TRBJ1-2; CDR3aa: CASSQLSGINYGYTF
v_gene: TRBV19; j_gene: TRBJ2-1; CDR3aa: CASSLDRRSYNEQFF
v_gene: TRBV7-2; j_gene: TRBJ2-1; CDR3aa: CASSRGRVEQFF
v_gene: TRBV7-9; j_gene: TRBJ1-3; CDR3aa: CASSSDGLGGNTIYF
v_gene: TRBV7-2; j_gene: TRBJ1-1; CDR3aa: CASSPPGLEAFF
v_gene: TRBV10-3; j_gene: TRBJ1-2; CDR3aa: CAISESTGGVVYGYTF
v_gene: TRBV3-1/TRBV3-2; j_gene: TRBJ2-3; CDR3aa: CASSRTSGMRGDTQYF
v_gene: TRBV19; j_gene: TRBJ1-5; CDR3aa: CASSNQGVSNQPQHF
v_gene: TRBV10-3; j_gene: TRBJ2-3; CDR3aa: CATVLGGRADTQYF
v_gene: TRBV7-2; j_gene: TRBJ1-6; CDR3aa: CASSLGQGGGSPLHF
v_gene: TRBV5-4; j_gene: TRBJ2-7; CDR3aa: CASSSGTEYYEQYF
v_gene: TRBV19; j_gene: TRBJ1-1; CDR3aa: CASSSRTFNTEAFF
v_gene: TRBV11-2; j_gene: TRBJ1-3; CDR3aa: CASSSQSTGRNTIYF